The 27 T cell receptor beta chains presented below share a single source sample, sequenced in a study of blood T cell repertoires in COVID-19. The method was immunoSEQ multiplex PCR; TCRdb's version includes in-frame clones alone and lacks a portion of them. The sample lists some 300,000 clones, 75% to 90% occurring once. Material: peripheral blood. The receptors originated from a woman in her 70s with COVID-19, enrolled during active disease.

The CDR3 here is CASVEFANTGELFF. CDR3 nucleotide sequence: TGTGCTAGTGTCGAGTTCGCGAACACCGGGGAGCTGTTTTTT. The chain uses TRBV12-5 and TRBJ2-2; no definite D call. Germline lookup yields CDR1 LGHNT and CDR2 FRNRAP. CDR3 length: 14 residues. V was pared by 7 bases and J by 0 bases, with 9 bases between.

This chain joins TRBV7-8 and TRBJ2-7; D ambiguous. Germline V gene lookup returns CDR1 SGHVS and CDR2 FQNEAQ. The CDR3 has 11 residues. The V end was cut by 5 bases, the J end by 4 bases, with 6 bases between. CDR3 protein: CASSPSYEQYF. DNA for the CDR3: TGTGCCAGCAGCCCGTCTTACGAGCAGTACTTC.

J is TRBJ2-1 and V is TRBV6-5, with 10 bases identical to TRBD1. Germline loops: CDR1 MNHEY, CDR2 SVGAGI. With V trimmed by 7 bases and J by 9 bases, 9 bases remained unmatched. This CDR3 region has 14 residues. CDR3 protein: CASIGDRGRGEQFF. CDR3 in DNA: TGTGCCAGCATAGGTGACAGGGGGCGCGGTGAGCAGTTCTTC.

The rearrangement uses TRBV5-6 and TRBJ1-1, with 10 nucleotides matching TRBD1. The V and J ends lost 4 bases and 6 bases, in that order; junction bases with no gene match: 9. The CDR3 sequence is 15 residues long. Per the germline V gene, CDR1 is SGHDT and CDR2 is YYEEEE. The CDR3 DNA is TGTGCCAGCAGCACCTGGGACAGGGGTTACGCTGAAGCTTTCTTT. Amino acids: CASSTWDRGYAEAFF.

This clone came up once. The chain employs TRBV3-1 (or the pseudogene TRBV3-2) and TRBJ2-7; D gene unclear. In germline, CDR1 is LGHDT, CDR2 YNNKEL (reference sequence). This CDR3 has 12 amino acids. V gave up 2 bases and J gave up 5 bases, with 7 bases separating them. CDR3 in DNA: TGTGCCAGCAGCCAATCGAGGAACGAGCAGTACTTC. This gives the protein CASSQSRNEQYF.

V gene TRBV10-3 combines with J gene TRBJ2-7; the match to TRBD1 covers 11 bases. Trimming cost V 10 bases and J 7 bases; bases outside gene matches: 15. This CDR3 comprises 15 residues. Germline assignment: CDR1 ENHRY and CDR2 SYGVKD. The CDR3 region is CATGDPGTGGREQYF. The CDR3 DNA sequence: TGTGCCACAGGGGACCCCGGGACAGGGGGACGTGAGCAGTACTTC.

A single count supports this clone. This chain links TRBV27 with TRBJ2-5; D gene uncertain. The CDR3 is 14 residues long. Germline-derived CDR1 and CDR2 are MNHEY and SMNVEV (reference sequence). The V and J ends lost 6 bases and 4 bases respectively, with 15 bases between them. The CDR3 reads CASSRIGVSETQYF. CDR3 DNA sequence: TGTGCCAGCAGCCGTATCGGAGTATCAGAGACCCAGTACTTC.

This clone appeared once. The V and J genes are TRBV7-2 and TRBJ1-1, with 7 bases aligning to TRBD1. CDR1 SGHTA and CDR2 FQGNSA come from the germline V gene. CDR3 length: 14 residues. Germline trimming cut 6 bases from V and 2 bases from J; bases unmatched to any gene: 6. CDR3 residues: CASRDRQGNTEAFF. In DNA, the CDR3 is TGTGCCAGCAGGGATCGACAGGGCAACACTGAAGCTTTCTTT.

The V gene is TRBV19, the J gene TRBJ2-3; perhaps TRBD1 as D (5 bases). Germline V gene lookup returns CDR1 LNHDA and CDR2 SQIVND (reference sequence). V was cut by 5 bases and J by 0 bases, with 12 bases left in between. This CDR3 is 15 amino acids long. Here the CDR3 reads CASSLRQSSTDTQYF. The CDR3 DNA is TGTGCCAGTAGTCTCCGACAGTCTAGCACAGATACGCAGTATTTT. Combining the CDR3 with reference TRBV19 and TRBJ2-3 gives the whole variable domain DGGITQSPKYLFRKEGQNVTLSCEQNLNHDAMYWYRQDPGQGLRLIYYSQIVNDFQKGDIAEGYSVSREKKESFPLTVTSAQKNPTAFYLCASSLRQSSTDTQYFGPGTRLTVL.

The count of this clone is one. V is TRBV19 and J is TRBJ1-5; weak D call: TRBD1 (5 bases). V lost 0 bases to trimming and J lost 6 bases, with 15 bases between them. Germline V gene lookup returns CDR1 LNHDA and CDR2 SQIVND (reference sequence). This CDR3 spans 16 amino acids. The CDR3 region is CASSIEERGGSQPQHF. CDR3 in DNA: TGTGCCAGTAGTATAGAGGAGAGGGGAGGGAGTCAGCCCCAGCATTTT.

The chain carries TRBV6-5 and TRBJ2-5; TRBD1 agrees at 10 bases. The CDR3 runs to 15 residues. Trimming cost V 8 bases and J 1 base; bases outside gene matches: 7. Germline lookup yields CDR1 MNHEY and CDR2 SVGAGI. Here the CDR3 reads CASYRGTGAQETQYF. In nucleotides, the CDR3 is TGTGCCAGCTACCGCGGGACAGGGGCCCAAGAGACCCAGTACTTC.

The CDR3 is CAGHYRGRDEQYF. The CDR3 coding sequence is TGTGCCGGACACTACAGGGGGCGCGACGAGCAGTACTTC. The chain employs TRBV30 and TRBJ2-7; 9 bases are shared with TRBD1. V lost 8 bases, J lost 5 bases, and 10 bases stayed unmatched. The CDR3 consists of 13 residues. Germline CDR1 reads GTSNPN; CDR2 reads SVGIG (reference sequence). The full variable domain, rest sourced from reference TRBV30 and TRBJ2-7, is SQTIHQWPATLVQPVGSPLSLECTVEGTSNPNLYWYRQAAGRGLQLLFYSVGIGQISSEVPQNLSASRPQDRQFILSSKKLLLSDSGFYLCAGHYRGRDEQYFGPGTRLTVT.

The chain uses TRBV29-1 and TRBJ2-7, with 8 bases identical to TRBD1. Germline values: CDR1 SQVTM, CDR2 ANQGSEA. The ends lost 6 bases at V and 6 bases at J; junction bases unmatched: 10. The CDR3 runs to 13 residues. CDR3 protein: CSVAGTGTGEQYF. CDR3 nucleotide sequence: TGCAGCGTGGCCGGGACCGGGACAGGCGAGCAGTACTTC.

The chain employs TRBV6-5 and TRBJ1-1; weak D call: TRBD1 (6 bases). The germline V gene encodes CDR1 MNHEY and CDR2 SVGAGI. V was shortened by 10 bases and J by 0 bases, with 18 bases between the two germline ends. This CDR3 contains 15 residues. DNA of the CDR3: TGTGCCACACCAGGGGACGGATTGATGAACACTGAAGCTTTCTTT. This gives the protein CATPGDGLMNTEAFF.

This clone was observed a single time. J is TRBJ2-1 and V is TRBV13; 7 nucleotides align to TRBD2. Trimming took 5 bases from V and 0 from J; bases not matched to a gene: 10. In germline, CDR1 is PRHDT, CDR2 FYEKMQ (reference sequence). The CDR3 is made up of 17 amino acids. The CDR3 is CASSHGVGGSSYNEQFF. DNA of the CDR3: TGTGCCAGCAGCCACGGGGTCGGGGGGAGCTCCTACAATGAGCAGTTCTTC.

The chain employs TRBV2 and TRBJ1-4; D is perhaps TRBD1 (5 bases). Germline CDR1 is SNHLY and CDR2 is FYNNEI. V lost 5 bases and J lost 6, with 13 bases in between. The CDR3 extends over 14 amino acids. The CDR3 nucleotides read TGTGCCAGCAGTATATGGGGAGGGGATGAAAAACTGTTTTTT. This translates into CASSIWGGDEKLFF.

Here the CDR3 DNA reads TGTGCCAGCAGCTCAGACAGGGGGGATCAGCCCCAGCATTTT. Protein product: CASSSDRGDQPQHF. The chain recombines TRBV5-5 with TRBJ1-5; 9 bases agree with TRBD1. CDR1 SGHKS and CDR2 YYEKEE come from the germline V gene (reference sequence). The CDR3 loop spans 14 amino acids. Trimming took 3 bases from V and 5 from J; bases not matched to a gene: 3.

The rearrangement uses TRBV2 and TRBJ1-1; no definite D call. Germline CDR1 reads SNHLY; CDR2 reads FYNNEI. This CDR3 contains 12 residues. Trimming left V 5 bases short and J 4 bases short, with 8 bases between. The CDR3 reads CASSFSGTEAFF. The CDR3 DNA reads TGTGCCAGCAGTTTTTCAGGCACTGAAGCTTTCTTT. Using reference TRBV2 and TRBJ1-1 for the parts outside the CDR3, the full variable domain is EPEVTQTPSHQVTQMGQEVILRCVPISNHLYFYWYRQILGQKVEFLVSFYNNEISEKSEIFDDQFSVERPDGSNFTLKIRSTKLEDSAMYFCASSFSGTEAFFGQGTRLTVV.

This rearrangement joins TRBV9 to TRBJ1-1; D is uncertain. The CDR3 contains 13 residues. Deletions cut 3 bases from V and 7 bases from J, with 13 bases between. Per germline, CDR1 SGDLS and CDR2 YYNGEE. This CDR3 is CASSAVLGGEAFF. Here the CDR3 DNA reads TGTGCCAGCAGCGCCGTTTTAGGCGGTGAAGCTTTCTTT.

The chain joins TRBV24-1 to TRBJ2-7, with TRBD1 matching 7 bases. Germline V CDR1 and CDR2: KGHDR, SFDVKD. Losses at the gene ends were 4 bases for V and 5 bases for J; bases not matched to a gene: 10. The CDR3 consists of 15 residues. The DNA of the CDR3 is TGTGCCACCAGTGACCGGGCACAGGGGTTTGACGAGCAGTACTTC. Its protein product is CATSDRAQGFDEQYF.

The chain carries TRBV19 and TRBJ2-3, with 7 nucleotides matching TRBD1. In germline, CDR1 is LNHDA, CDR2 SQIVND (reference sequence). J lost 1 base, V lost 6 bases, and 7 bases had no gene match. This CDR3 spans 15 amino acids. The CDR3 spells CASRRQGTGTDTQYF. CDR3 nucleotides: TGTGCCAGTAGAAGACAGGGAACGGGCACAGATACGCAGTATTTT.

The rearrangement links TRBV5-1 to TRBJ2-3; no firm D call. V shed 4 bases and J shed 3 bases, with 9 bases lying between them. The CDR3 has 13 residues. Per the germline V gene, CDR1 is SGHRS and CDR2 is YFSETQ. The CDR3, as DNA: TGCGCCAGCAGCGGAATCGGGACAGATACGCAGTATTTT. Its translation is CASSGIGTDTQYF.

The chain has TRBV15 and TRBJ2-7, with D perhaps TRBD1 (8 bases). The germline V gene encodes CDR1 LNHNV and CDR2 YYDKDF (reference sequence). Trimming cost V 3 bases and J 4 bases, with 16 bases left between them. The CDR3 sequence is 15 residues long. This chain's CDR3 is CATSSGQGGGYEQYF. As DNA, the CDR3 is TGTGCCACCAGCAGCGGACAGGGCGGGGGATACGAGCAGTACTTC.

The rearrangement joins TRBV5-1 to TRBJ1-1, with 7 bases that match TRBD1. The V gene end was trimmed by 5 bases and the J gene end by 4 bases; junction bases not matched to a gene: 8. The CDR3 is 14 amino acids. CDR1 is SGHRS and CDR2 is YFSETQ in the germline V gene. The CDR3 protein is CASSRQGEGTEAFF. The CDR3 nucleotides read TGCGCCAGCAGTCGACAGGGCGAGGGCACTGAAGCTTTCTTT.

This sequence joins TRBV30 and TRBJ1-5; 9 nucleotides line up with TRBD1. The J segment lost 0 bases and the V segment lost 2 bases, leaving 8 bases of the junction unmatched. Germline V gene lookup returns CDR1 GTSNPN and CDR2 SVGIG (reference sequence). This CDR3 spans 17 amino acids. This CDR3 reads CAWSPGTGIYSNQPQHF. CDR3 DNA sequence: TGTGCCTGGAGTCCTGGGACAGGGATTTATAGCAATCAGCCCCAGCATTTT.

This sequence joins TRBV10-2 and TRBJ1-1, with 8 bases fitting TRBD1. CDR1 and CDR2 (germline): WSHSY, SAAADI. This CDR3 has 18 residues. The junction had 13 bases not matched to a gene; V was cut back by 3 bases and J by 1 base. The CDR3 DNA reads TGCGCCAGCAGTGATCCGGGACAGGTAATCCGGGGGAACACTGAAGCTTTCTTT. It codes for CASSDPGQVIRGNTEAFF.

J is TRBJ2-3 and V is TRBV18; the D is unclear. Trimming removed 8 bases at V and 2 bases at J, with 8 bases between. This CDR3 spans 12 amino acids. The germline gives CDR1 KGHSH, CDR2 LQKENI. CDR3 loop: CASARDTDTQYF. CDR3 in DNA: TGTGCCAGCGCCCGCGACACAGATACGCAGTATTTT. Combining the CDR3 with reference TRBV18 and TRBJ2-3 gives the whole variable domain NAGVMQNPRHLVRRRGQEARLRCSPMKGHSHVYWYRQLPEEGLKFMVYLQKENIIDESGMPKERFSAEFPKEGPSILRIQQVVRGDSAAYFCASARDTDTQYFGPGTRLTVL.